This paragraph reports one T cell receptor beta chain. Its antigen is still unknown. The sample belongs to a study of graft-versus-host responses after intestinal transplantation. At the level of the study: Recipients had multivisceral, liver-intestinal, or isolated intestinal transplants. Every recipient had anti-thymocyte globulin induction and approximately 3 years of tacrolimus plus steroids.

Study results and caveats: The presence of high graft-versus-host to host-versus-graft clonal ratios in allografts characterized patients with graft-donor T cell macrochimerism. Declines in HvG clones occurring early post-transplant were associated with peak circulating GvH clone levels.

The germline V and J ends were trimmed by 0 bases and 6 bases, with 10 bases remaining between them. Germline V gene sequence: CDR1 SGHDT, CDR2 YYEEEE. This CDR3 spans 14 amino acids. Data came from immunoSEQ multiplex PCR; TCRdb stores just in-frame clones and leaves some out. The sample has 70,000 to 100,000 clones; approximately 88% are singletons. The chain carries TRBV5-6 and TRBJ2-1; D is possibly TRBD2 (6 bases). The specimen comprised unstimulated CD4+ T cells sorted from spleen or lymph node cells, sampled before intestinal transplant. This clonotype originated in a human donor who received an intestinal transplant. The CDR3 is CASSLGGLSNEQFF. Written as DNA, the CDR3 is TGTGCCAGCAGCTTGGGGGGACTCTCCAATGAGCAGTTCTTC.